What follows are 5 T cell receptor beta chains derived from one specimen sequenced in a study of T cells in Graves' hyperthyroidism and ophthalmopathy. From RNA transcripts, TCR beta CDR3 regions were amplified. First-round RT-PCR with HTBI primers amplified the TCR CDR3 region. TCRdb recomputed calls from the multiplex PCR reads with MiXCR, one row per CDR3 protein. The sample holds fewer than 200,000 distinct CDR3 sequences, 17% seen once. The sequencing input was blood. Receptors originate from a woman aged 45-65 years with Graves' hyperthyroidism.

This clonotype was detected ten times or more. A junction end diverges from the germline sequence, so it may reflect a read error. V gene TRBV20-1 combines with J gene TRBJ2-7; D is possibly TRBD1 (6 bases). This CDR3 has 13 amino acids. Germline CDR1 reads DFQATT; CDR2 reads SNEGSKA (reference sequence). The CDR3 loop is CSAHRGQSYEQYF. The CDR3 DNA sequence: TGCAGTGCCCACCGTGGACAGAGCTACGAGCAATACTTC.

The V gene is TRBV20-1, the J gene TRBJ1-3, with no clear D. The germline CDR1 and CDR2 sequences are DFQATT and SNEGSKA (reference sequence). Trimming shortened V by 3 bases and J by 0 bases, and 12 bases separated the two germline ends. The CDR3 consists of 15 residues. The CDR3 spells CSARGEQISGNTIYF. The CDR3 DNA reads TGCAGTGCTAGGGGAGAACAGATCTCTGGAAACACCATATATTTT.

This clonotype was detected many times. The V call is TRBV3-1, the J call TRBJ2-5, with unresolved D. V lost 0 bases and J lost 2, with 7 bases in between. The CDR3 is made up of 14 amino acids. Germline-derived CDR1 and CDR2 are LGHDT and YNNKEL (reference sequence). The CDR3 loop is CASSQDTWQETQYF. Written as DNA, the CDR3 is TGTGCCAGCAGCCAAGACACCTGGCAAGAGACCCAGTACTTC.

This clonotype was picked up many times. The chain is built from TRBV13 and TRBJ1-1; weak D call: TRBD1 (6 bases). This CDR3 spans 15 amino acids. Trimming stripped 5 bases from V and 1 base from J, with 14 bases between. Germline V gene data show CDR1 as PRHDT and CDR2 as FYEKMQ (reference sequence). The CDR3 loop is CASSPLQGGNTEAFF. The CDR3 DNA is TGTGCCAGCAGCCCCCTACAGGGTGGGAACACTGAAGCTTTCTTT. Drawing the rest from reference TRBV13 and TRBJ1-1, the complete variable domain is AAGVIQSPRHLIKEKRETATLKCYPIPRHDTVYWYQQGPGQDPQFLISFYEKMQSDKGSIPDRFSAQQFSDYHSELNMSSLELGDSALYFCASSPLQGGNTEAFFGQGTRLTVV.

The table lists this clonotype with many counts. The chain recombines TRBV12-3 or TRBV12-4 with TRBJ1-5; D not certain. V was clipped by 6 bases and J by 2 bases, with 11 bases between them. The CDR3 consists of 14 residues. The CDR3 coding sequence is TGTGCCAGCAGGGCTCAGGCGGGCAATCAGCCCCAGCATTTT. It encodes CASRAQAGNQPQHF.